This T cell receptor beta chain is from a study of T cell responses to AZD1222 COVID-19 vaccine. Some clones are missing from TCRdb's copy, which holds only in-frame ones; the method was immunoSEQ multiplex PCR. The sample holds approximately 140,000 clones, about 93% seen once. This CDR3 is 17 amino acids long. Germline V lookup: CDR1 MNHNS, CDR2 SASEGT. Trimming removed 3 bases from V and 2 bases from J, with 17 bases in between. Source: peripheral blood, taken on day 0 of AZD1222 vaccination. V and J are TRBV6-1 and TRBJ2-1; the D gene is possibly TRBD2 (6 bases). This receptor was taken from an adult in good health. CDR3 in amino acids: CASSEWSGTSTYNEQFF. The CDR3 coding sequence is TGTGCCAGCAGTGAGTGGTCCGGGACTTCGACCTACAATGAGCAGTTCTTC.